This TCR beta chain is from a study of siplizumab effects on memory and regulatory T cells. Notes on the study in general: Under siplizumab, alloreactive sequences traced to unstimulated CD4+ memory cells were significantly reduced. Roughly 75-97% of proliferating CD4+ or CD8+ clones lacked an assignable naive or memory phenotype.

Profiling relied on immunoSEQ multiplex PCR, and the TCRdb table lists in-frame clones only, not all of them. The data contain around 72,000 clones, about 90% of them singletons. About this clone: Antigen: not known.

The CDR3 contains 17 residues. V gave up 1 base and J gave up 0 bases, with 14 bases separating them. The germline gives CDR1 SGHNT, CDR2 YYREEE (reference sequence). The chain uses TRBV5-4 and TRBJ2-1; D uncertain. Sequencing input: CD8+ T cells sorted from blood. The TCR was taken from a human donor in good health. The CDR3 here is CASSLPLGASSYNEQFF. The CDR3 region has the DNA TGTGCCAGCAGCTTGCCTCTAGGCGCCAGCTCCTACAATGAGCAGTTCTTC.